These 24 T cell receptor beta chains originate from one sample sequenced in a study of cytomegalovirus exposure and HLA in healthy donors (dated by TCRdb to between 2016 and 2019). The library relied on the immunoSEQ multiplex PCR assay. In TCRdb, the immuneACCESS table is reduced to in-frame sequences with V and J assigned. These tables do not hold every clone; where another copy was compared, an unresolved V gene accounts for under half, and the others remain unexplained. The sample profile shows under 95,000 clones; under 95% of them were found once. The ten top clones hold roughly 1.9% of the sample. The sequenced material came from PBMCs. The source of these receptors is a man aged 25 to 40 in good health and CMV-seronegative.

The V call is TRBV29-1, the J call TRBJ2-2; D is undetermined. The germline V and J ends were trimmed by 6 bases and 2 bases, with 19 bases remaining between them. From germline, CDR1 is SQVTM and CDR2 ANQGSEA. The CDR3 spans 16 residues. The DNA for the CDR3 is TGCAGCGTGATCCCCCCGGAGCAGTCTAACACCGGGGAGCTGTTTTTT. Its protein is CSVIPPEQSNTGELFF.

This clone was counted a single time. V is TRBV7-6 and J is TRBJ1-4, with D uncertain. Germline V gives CDR1 SGHVS, CDR2 FNYEAQ. Trimming removed 1 base from V and 6 bases from J, with 9 bases in between. The CDR3 consists of 14 residues. The CDR3 loop reads CASSLVDFDEKLFF. The CDR3 region has the DNA TGTGCCAGCAGCTTAGTGGACTTCGATGAAAAACTGTTTTTT.

This clone showed up just once. This sequence joins TRBV27 and TRBJ1-5; 8 nucleotides align to TRBD1. The CDR3 runs 16 residues. The germline V gene has CDR1 MNHEY and CDR2 SMNVEV (reference sequence). The J segment lost 5 bases and the V segment lost 5 bases, leaving 11 bases of the junction unmatched. CDR3 sequence: CASSRGVGQGHQPQHF. The CDR3 DNA is TGTGCCAGCAGTCGAGGAGTCGGACAGGGCCATCAGCCCCAGCATTTT.

The genes are TRBV20-1 and TRBJ2-7; D possibly corresponds to TRBD1 (5 bases). CDR1 is DFQATT and CDR2 is SNEGSKA in the germline V gene (reference sequence). V lost 8 bases and J 2 bases, leaving 10 bases between the germline ends. CDR3 length: 11 residues. DNA of the CDR3: TGCAGTTTCGACAGCGCCTACGAGCAGTACTTC. This codes for CSFDSAYEQYF.

The chain has TRBV19 and TRBJ2-2; no definite D call. The germline gives CDR1 LNHDA, CDR2 SQIVND (reference sequence). The CDR3 is made up of 15 amino acids. V shed 4 bases and J shed 2 bases, with 11 bases lying between them. CDR3 loop: CASSSPDTNTGELFF. The CDR3 DNA is TGTGCCAGTAGTAGTCCAGACACCAACACCGGGGAGCTGTTTTTT. Using reference TRBV19 and TRBJ2-2 for the parts outside the CDR3, the full variable domain is DGGITQSPKYLFRKEGQNVTLSCEQNLNHDAMYWYRQDPGQGLRLIYYSQIVNDFQKGDIAEGYSVSREKKESFPLTVTSAQKNPTAFYLCASSSPDTNTGELFFGEGSRLTVL.

V gene TRBV27 combines with J gene TRBJ1-2; 8 bases are shared with TRBD1. Germline V gives CDR1 MNHEY, CDR2 SMNVEV (reference sequence). Trimming removed 6 bases from V and 4 bases from J; junction bases left unmatched: 10. The CDR3 is 15 residues long. The CDR3 loop reads CASSATGGGFYGYTF. As DNA, the CDR3 is TGTGCCAGCAGCGCAACAGGGGGTGGCTTCTATGGCTACACCTTC.

The chain links TRBV15 to TRBJ2-2; 7 bases align to TRBD1. The length of the CDR3 is 15 residues. Unmatched junction bases numbered 4, after V lost 3 bases and J lost 3 bases. From germline, CDR1 is LNHNV and CDR2 YYDKDF (reference sequence). The CDR3 is CATSSETGHTGELFF. CDR3 nucleotide sequence: TGTGCCACCAGCAGCGAGACAGGGCACACCGGGGAGCTGTTTTTT.

This rearrangement joins TRBV10-1 to TRBJ2-2, with a possible D match to TRBD1 (6 bases). CDR3 length: 13 amino acids. The V and J ends lost 5 bases and 3 bases respectively, with 7 bases between them. Germline CDR1 and CDR2: WNHNN and SYGVQD (reference sequence). CDR3 DNA sequence: TGCGCCAGCAGTACAGGGTACACCGGGGAGCTGTTTTTT. It encodes CASSTGYTGELFF.

This chain connects TRBV5-1 to TRBJ2-7; possibly TRBD1 for D (6 bases). Germline V gene sequence: CDR1 SGHRS, CDR2 YFSETQ. CDR3 length: 18 residues. Trimming took 2 bases from V and 1 from J, leaving 22 bases between them. CDR3 loop: CASSLQGSTTSESYEQYF. For the CDR3, the DNA is TGCGCCAGCAGCTTACAGGGTTCCACCACCTCCGAATCCTACGAGCAGTACTTC.

The J gene is TRBJ1-1, the V gene TRBV6-1; tentative D call: TRBD1 (6 bases). Germline V gene lookup returns CDR1 MNHNS and CDR2 SASEGT. The CDR3 covers 15 residues. V was pared by 6 bases and J by 3 bases, with 17 bases between. The CDR3 sequence: CASRTGGFSDTEAFF. Here the CDR3 DNA reads TGTGCCAGCAGGACAGGTGGCTTTTCGGACACTGAAGCTTTCTTT.

The V and J genes are TRBV27 and TRBJ1-5, with TRBD1 identical over 7 bases. Germline V lookup: CDR1 MNHEY, CDR2 SMNVEV (reference sequence). With 5 bases clipped from V and 6 bases from J, the junction kept 7 bases outside the gene matches. CDR3 length equals 14 residues. The chain's CDR3 is CASSTTGAVQPQHF. The CDR3, as DNA: TGTGCCAGCAGTACAACAGGGGCGGTTCAGCCCCAGCATTTT.

The chain couples TRBV9 to TRBJ2-2; D is possibly TRBD1 (6 bases). Germline CDR1 reads SGDLS; CDR2 reads YYNGEE. The CDR3 is made up of 15 amino acids. Between the trimmed V and J ends, which lost 0 bases and 2 bases, there was a span of 8 bases. DNA for the CDR3: TGTGCCAGCAGCGTAGGGGGGCGCAACACCGGGGAGCTGTTTTTT. Translating it yields CASSVGGRNTGELFF.

This clone was observed once. The V call is TRBV5-4, the J call TRBJ2-7; the match to TRBD1 covers 8 bases. From germline, CDR1 is SGHNT and CDR2 YYREEE (reference sequence). The V segment lost 5 bases and the J segment 5 bases; nucleotides outside the gene matches: 18. This CDR3 has 17 amino acids. The CDR3 DNA reads TGTGCCAGCAGGAACCTCGCAATAGCAGGGGGCATGGACGAGCAGTACTTC. It specifies CASRNLAIAGGMDEQYF. Complete variable domain (other parts from reference TRBV5-4 and TRBJ2-7): ETGVTQSPTHLIKTRGQQVTLRCSSQSGHNTVSWYQQALGQGPQFIFQYYREEENGRGNFPPRFSGLQFPNYSSELNVNALELDDSALYLCASRNLAIAGGMDEQYFGPGTRLTVT.

This chain uses TRBV7-6 with TRBJ2-6, with D possibly TRBD1 on 6 matching bases. Trimming took off 3 bases at V and 2 bases at J, with 8 bases between the two ends. CDR3 length equals 15 residues. Germline assignment: CDR1 SGHVS and CDR2 FNYEAQ. In DNA, the CDR3 is TGTGCCAGCAGCTTGGCAGGGGCTGGGGCCAACGTCCTGACTTTC. Translating gives CASSLAGAGANVLTF.

This clone was detected a few times. This chain links TRBV25-1 with TRBJ1-1; D uncertain. Germline V gives CDR1 MGHDK, CDR2 SYGVNS. The CDR3 has 13 amino acids. V lost 0 bases and J lost 0, with 2 bases in between. CDR3 amino acids: CASSEYMNTEAFF. DNA for the CDR3: TGTGCCAGCAGTGAATACATGAACACTGAAGCTTTCTTT. The full variable domain, rest sourced from reference TRBV25-1 and TRBJ1-1, is EADIYQTPRYLVIGTGKKITLECSQTMGHDKMYWYQQDPGMELHLIHYSYGVNSTEKGDLSSESTVSRIRTEHFPLTLESARPSHTSQYLCASSEYMNTEAFFGQGTRLTVV.

V gene TRBV10-3 combines with J gene TRBJ2-2; perhaps TRBD2 as D (5 bases). The CDR3 is 15 residues long. Trimming pared 5 bases from V and 3 bases from J, leaving 13 bases between. The germline V gene encodes CDR1 ENHRY and CDR2 SYGVKD. DNA for the CDR3: TGTGCCATCAGTCGGACTCCCCAGGACACCGGGGAGCTGTTTTTT. This codes for CAISRTPQDTGELFF.

The chain joins TRBV7-8 to TRBJ2-1, with D perhaps matching TRBD2 (5 bases). The CDR3 runs 11 residues. Trimming removed 7 bases at V and 15 bases at J, with 16 bases between. Looked up from germline, CDR1 is SGHVS and CDR2 is FQNEAQ. CDR3 amino acids: CASISRRGWFF. As DNA, the CDR3 is TGTGCCAGCATCTCCCGGCGAGGGTGGTTCTTC. The full variable domain, rest sourced from reference TRBV7-8 and TRBJ2-1, is GAGVSQSPRYKVAKRGQDVALRCDPISGHVSLFWYQQALGQGPEFLTYFQNEAQLDKSGLPSDRFFAERPEGSVSTLKIQRTQQEDSAVYLCASISRRGWFFGPGTRLTVL.

J is TRBJ2-1 and V is TRBV7-3; 7 nucleotides agree with TRBD1. The CDR3 contains 17 residues. V trimming: 1 base; J trimming: 0 bases; junction bases outside the gene matches: 6. The V gene's germline CDR1 is SGHTA and CDR2 FQGTGA. CDR3 sequence: CASSLNPRDSSYNEQFF. In nucleotides, the CDR3 is TGTGCCAGCAGCTTAAATCCCCGGGACAGCTCCTACAATGAGCAGTTCTTC. Drawing the rest from reference TRBV7-3 and TRBJ2-1, the complete variable domain is GAGVSQTPSNKVTEKGKYVELRCDPISGHTALYWYRQSLGQGPEFLIYFQGTGAADDSGLPNDRFFAVRPEGSVSTLKIQRTERGDSAVYLCASSLNPRDSSYNEQFFGPGTRLTVL.

As concerns this clone: Other DNA sequences of this sample code for an identical CDR3. The V gene is TRBV28, the J gene TRBJ1-2; D unclear. This CDR3 has 12 amino acids. V gave up 6 bases and J gave up 5 bases, with 10 bases separating them. CDR1 is MDHEN, CDR2 SYDVKM, per germline. The CDR3 loop is CASSLPGYGYTF. Written as DNA, the CDR3 is TGTGCCAGCAGCCTGCCAGGTTATGGCTACACCTTC.

This sequence joins TRBV4-1 and TRBJ2-7; 7 nucleotides line up with TRBD2. Germline V gene sequence: CDR1 MGHRA, CDR2 YSYEKL. With 4 bases clipped from V and 2 bases from J, the junction kept 8 bases outside the gene matches. This CDR3 is 15 amino acids long. The CDR3 DNA is TGCGCCAGCAGCCGCCCCGGGACTAATGCCTACGAGCAGTACTTC. This gives the protein CASSRPGTNAYEQYF.

V and J are TRBV19 and TRBJ2-3, with 11 bases matching TRBD2. CDR3 length: 15 amino acids. J gave up 0 bases and V 6 bases, and 2 bases lay outside the gene matches. In germline, CDR1 is LNHDA, CDR2 SQIVND (reference sequence). CDR3 protein: CASRTSGISTDTQYF. CDR3 bases: TGTGCCAGTAGGACTAGCGGGATCAGCACAGATACGCAGTATTTT.

V and J are TRBV9 and TRBJ1-2, with no clear D. The CDR3 runs 11 residues. The ends were cut back, 3 bases at V and 10 bases at J, with 10 bases in the middle. Germline V gives CDR1 SGDLS, CDR2 YYNGEE. DNA for the CDR3: TGTGCCAGCAGCGACTCTCTCTACTACACCTTC. Its protein product is CASSDSLYYTF.

The J gene is TRBJ2-7, the V gene TRBV27, with 9 nucleotides matching TRBD1. The germline V gene has CDR1 MNHEY and CDR2 SMNVEV (reference sequence). Unmatched junction bases numbered 3, after V lost 4 bases and J lost 2 bases. This CDR3 is 14 amino acids long. The CDR3 reads CASSSGQGAYEQYF. The CDR3 DNA is TGTGCCAGCAGTTCGGGACAGGGTGCCTACGAGCAGTACTTC.

CDR3 region: CASTPRRDRGDREQFF. The DNA of the CDR3 is TGTGCCAGTACCCCTCGAAGGGACAGGGGGGACCGCGAGCAGTTCTTC. The genes are TRBV19 and TRBJ2-1, with 11 bases aligning to TRBD1. The CDR3 sequence is 16 residues long. V was pared by 7 bases and J by 10 bases, with 15 bases of the junction left unmatched. Looked up from germline, CDR1 is LNHDA and CDR2 is SQIVND (reference sequence). Drawing the rest from reference TRBV19 and TRBJ2-1, the complete variable domain is DGGITQSPKYLFRKEGQNVTLSCEQNLNHDAMYWYRQDPGQGLRLIYYSQIVNDFQKGDIAEGYSVSREKKESFPLTVTSAQKNPTAFYLCASTPRRDRGDREQFFGPGTRLTVL.